A selection of T cell receptor beta chains follows, all from one sample in a study of post-analysis software for immune sequencing data. TCRdb passed the PCR reads through MiXCR, listing each CDR3 protein once. The data show hundreds of thousands of distinct CDR3 sequences, 25% to 30% seen once. Sequenced: blood. The source is a girl aged 10 to 17 with multiple sclerosis. CDR3s include the opening cysteine and the closing phenylalanine or tryptophan. D genes are given only for firm matches. Only some rows state a clone size, as once, few, many or a class for expanded clones.

TRBJ1-1	NA	NA	TRBV20-1	CSVPKTGNTEAFF	TGCAGTGTCCCCAAGACAGGGAACACTGAAGCTTTCTTT
TRBJ1-6	NA	NA	TRBV4-3	CASSQDLSGSYNSPLHF	TGCGCCAGCAGCCAAGACCTATCCGGCTCTTATAATTCACCCCTCCACTTT
TRBJ2-1	TRBD2	NA	TRBV20-1	CSANPSGRGLSSYNEQFF	TGCAGTGCTAATCCTAGCGGGAGGGGACTTAGCTCCTACAATGAGCAGTTCTTC
TRBJ2-5	NA	few	TRBV20-1	CSSRSGGRQEQYF	TGCAGTAGCCGGAGCGGAGGAAGACAGGAGCAGTACTTC
TRBJ2-1	NA	few	TRBV10-3	CAISGLSYNEQFF	TGTGCCATCTCCGGCCTCTCCTACAATGAGCAGTTCTTC
TRBJ2-3	NA	NA	TRBV20-1	CSATGPTTDTQYF	TGCAGTGCTACGGGACCGACCACAGATACGCAGTATTTT
TRBJ1-5	TRBD1	NA	TRBV27	CASRATGPNQPQHF	TGTGCCAGCAGGGCGACAGGGCCGAATCAGCCCCAGCATTTT
TRBJ2-3	TRBD2	NA	TRBV9	CASSVGAGGISDTQYF	TGTGCCAGCAGCGTAGGGGCGGGAGGGATTTCCGATACGCAGTATTTT
TRBJ2-7	TRBD2	NA	TRBV4-3	CASSQETGSVNSGRENSYEQYF	TGCGCCAGCAGCCAAGAGACAGGGTCGGTCAATAGCGGGAGGGAAAACTCCTACGAGCAGTACTTC
TRBJ1-2	NA	few	TRBV13	CASSSKQGPYGYTF	TGTGCCAGCAGCTCTAAACAGGGTCCCTATGGCTACACCTTC
TRBJ1-5	NA	few	TRBV10-3	CAITHREGQPQHF	TGTGCCATCACCCACAGGGAAGGTCAGCCCCAGCATTTT
TRBJ2-3	NA	NA	TRBV20-1	CSAWDWRRLTDTQYF	TGCAGTGCGTGGGACTGGCGGAGGTTGACAGATACGCAGTATTTT
TRBJ2-1	TRBD1	NA	TRBV18	CANSPGTGYNEQFF	TGTGCCAACTCACCTGGGACAGGATACAATGAGCAGTTCTTC
TRBJ2-1	TRBD2	few	TRBV28	CASTYFSGSSYNEQFF	TGTGCCAGCACTTATTTTAGCGGGAGCTCCTACAATGAGCAGTTCTTC
TRBJ2-1	TRBD2	NA	TRBV20-1	CSAFVTSGSVDGQFF	TGCAGTGCTTTTGTGACTAGCGGGAGCGTTGATGGGCAGTTCTTC
TRBJ1-2	NA	NA	TRBV6-5	CASSRADYGYTF	TGTGCCAGCAGTCGGGCGGACTATGGCTACACCTTC
TRBJ2-3	NA	NA	TRBV20-1	CSATKGGDTQYF	TGCAGTGCGACCAAGGGCGGGGATACGCAGTATTTT
TRBJ1-6	NA	NA	TRBV20-1	CSARDLSDAMNNSPPHF	TGCAGTGCTAGAGATCTTTCGGACGCAATGAATAATTCACCCCCCCACTTT
TRBJ2-3	NA	few	TRBV11-3	CASSSTRLNTDTQYF	TGTGCCAGCAGCTCTACTCGTTTGAACACAGATACGCAGTATTTT
TRBJ2-7	NA	few	TRBV6-2/TRBV6-3	CASRRGTWDYEQYF	TGTGCCAGCAGGCGCGGGACCTGGGACTACGAGCAGTACTTC
TRBJ1-5	NA	NA	TRBV20-1	CSALGRRDQPQHF	TGCAGTGCGCTCGGACGGAGGGATCAGCCCCAGCATTTT
TRBJ2-1	TRBD2	NA	TRBV14	CASRLAGADEQFF	TGTGCCAGCAGACTAGCGGGAGCGGATGAGCAGTTCTTC
TRBJ2-4	NA	NA	TRBV5-1	CASSLGTAGRNIQYF	TGCGCCAGCAGTTTAGGGACCGCGGGGAGGAACATTCAGTACTTC
TRBJ2-1	NA	NA	TRBV10-3	CAISESLFPSSYNEQFF	TGTGCCATCAGTGAGTCGTTATTTCCGAGCTCCTACAATGAGCAGTTCTTC
TRBJ2-7	TRBD2	NA	TRBV28	CASSDDAGGYEQYF	TGTGCCAGCAGTGATGACGCGGGGGGCTACGAGCAGTACTTC
TRBJ2-7	TRBD2	NA	TRBV10-3	CAISGTSGRGHEQYF	TGTGCCATCAGCGGGACTAGCGGGAGAGGCCACGAGCAGTACTTC
TRBJ2-3	NA	NA	TRBV7-2	CASSPLSGTQYF	TGTGCCAGCAGCCCTCTTAGTGGTACGCAGTATTTT
TRBJ2-1	TRBD2	few	TRBV6-6	CASSHSGRYNEQFF	TGTGCCAGCAGCCATAGCGGGAGGTACAATGAGCAGTTCTTC
TRBJ2-7	NA	NA	TRBV28	CASSFFVKRDEQYF	TGTGCCAGCAGTTTTTTTGTTAAACGGGACGAGCAGTACTTC
TRBJ2-1	TRBD1	NA	TRBV7-9	CASTLSQGALDNEQFF	TGTGCCAGCACCCTTTCCCAGGGGGCGCTGGACAATGAGCAGTTCTTC
TRBJ2-1	TRBD2	NA	TRBV10-3	CAISEEREWDEQFF	TGTGCCATCAGTGAAGAGCGGGAGTGGGATGAGCAGTTCTTC
TRBJ2-7	TRBD1	many	TRBV15	CATSRDGTARYEQYF	TGTGCCACCAGCAGAGACGGGACAGCCCGTTACGAGCAGTACTTC
TRBJ2-7	TRBD1	few	TRBV20-1	CSADRGTYEQYF	TGCAGTGCCGACAGGGGGACCTACGAGCAGTACTTC
TRBJ2-7	NA	NA	TRBV24-1	CATSDSRQEYEQYF	TGTGCCACCAGTGATTCGAGACAGGAATACGAGCAGTACTTC
TRBJ2-3	NA	few	TRBV7-2	CASSRVTARSADTQYF	TGTGCCAGCAGCCGCGTGACAGCAAGAAGCGCAGATACGCAGTATTTT
TRBJ1-1	NA	few	TRBV5-1	CASSLLGVAEAFF	TGCGCCAGCAGCCTCCTGGGGGTGGCTGAAGCTTTCTTT
TRBJ2-1	NA	many	TRBV29-1	CSVEADSWFF	TGCAGCGTTGAAGCCGACAGTTGGTTCTTC
TRBJ2-3	NA	NA	TRBV4-3	CASSPSVAFGSVDTQYF	TGCGCCAGCAGCCCCTCGGTTGCCTTCGGGAGTGTAGATACGCAGTATTTT
TRBJ1-6	NA	NA	TRBV20-1	CSARDYGSFGEYNSPLHF	TGCAGTGCTAGAGATTATGGTTCGTTCGGGGAGTATAATTCACCCCTCCACTTT
TRBJ2-1	TRBD2	NA	TRBV20-1	CSARNSGRRGEQFF	TGCAGTGCTAGAAACAGCGGGAGGAGGGGTGAGCAGTTCTTC